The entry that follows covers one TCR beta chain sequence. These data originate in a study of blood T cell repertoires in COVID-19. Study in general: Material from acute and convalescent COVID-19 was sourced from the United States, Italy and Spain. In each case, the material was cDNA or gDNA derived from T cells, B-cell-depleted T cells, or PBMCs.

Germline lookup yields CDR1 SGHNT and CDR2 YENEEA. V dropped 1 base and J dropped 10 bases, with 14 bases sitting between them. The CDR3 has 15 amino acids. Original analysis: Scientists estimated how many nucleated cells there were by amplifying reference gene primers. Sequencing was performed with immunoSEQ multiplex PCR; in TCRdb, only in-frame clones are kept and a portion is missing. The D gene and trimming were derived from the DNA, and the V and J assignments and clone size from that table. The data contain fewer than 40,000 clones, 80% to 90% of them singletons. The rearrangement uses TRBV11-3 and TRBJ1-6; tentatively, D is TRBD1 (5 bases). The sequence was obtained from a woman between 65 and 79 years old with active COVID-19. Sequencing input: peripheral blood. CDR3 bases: TGTGCCAGCAGCTTAGTTGGAGGGGTCGGCTCACCCCTCCACTTT. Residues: CASSLVGGVGSPLHF.